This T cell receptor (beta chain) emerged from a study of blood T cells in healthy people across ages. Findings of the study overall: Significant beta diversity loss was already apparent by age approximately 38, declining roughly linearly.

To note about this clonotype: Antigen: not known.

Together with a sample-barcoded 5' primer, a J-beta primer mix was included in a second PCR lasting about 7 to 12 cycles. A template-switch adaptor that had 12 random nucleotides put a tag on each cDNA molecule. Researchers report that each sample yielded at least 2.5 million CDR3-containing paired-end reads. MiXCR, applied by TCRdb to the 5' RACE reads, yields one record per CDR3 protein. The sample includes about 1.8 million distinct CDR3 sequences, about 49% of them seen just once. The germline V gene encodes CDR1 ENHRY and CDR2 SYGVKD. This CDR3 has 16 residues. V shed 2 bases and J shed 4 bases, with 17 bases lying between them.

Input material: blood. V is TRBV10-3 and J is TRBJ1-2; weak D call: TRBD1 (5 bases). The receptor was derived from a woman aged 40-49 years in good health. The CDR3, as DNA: TGTGCCATCAGTGAGACGTTGGCAGGGCCTGGCTATGGCTACACCTTC. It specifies CAISETLAGPGYGYTF.